These 27 T cell receptor beta chains were sequenced from one sample in a study of T-cell reconstitution after alpha-beta-depleted transplantation in children. Unique molecular identifiers tagged the TCRbeta library. TCRdb re-called the PCR reads through MiXCR, storing one row per CDR3 protein. In the table there are hundreds of thousands of distinct CDR3 sequences, roughly 15% of which are singletons. Sequenced here: PBMCs, mostly from graft donor cells, sampled 360 days after TCRalphabeta/CD19-depleted stem cell transplant. These TCRs come from a male patient under 18 who had a stem cell transplant for acute lymphoblastic leukemia, so the T cells may come from the graft donor.

This rearrangement joins TRBV9 to TRBJ2-7, with a possible D match to TRBD1 (9 bases). CDR1 SGDLS and CDR2 YYNGEE come from the germline V gene. The CDR3 runs 17 residues. V was cut by 0 bases and J by 1 base, with 17 bases left in between. CDR3 sequence (DNA): TGTGCCAGCAGCGTAGGTTCGGGGGGGACAGGGTCCTACGAGCAGTACTTC. Amino acids: CASSVGSGGTGSYEQYF.

This clonotype was counted between two and nine times. This chain links TRBV7-9 with TRBJ1-2, with 11 bases matching TRBD1. The CDR3 contains 14 residues. V lost 3 bases, J lost 6 bases, and 3 bases stayed unmatched. Germline V gives CDR1 SEHNR, CDR2 FQNEAQ (reference sequence). CDR3 in amino acids: CASSFGTGGDGYTF. The DNA of the CDR3 is TGTGCCAGCAGCTTCGGGACAGGGGGAGATGGCTACACCTTC.

This sequence joins TRBV3-1 and TRBJ2-7, with TRBD2 identical over 13 bases. V was clipped by 1 base and J by 3 bases; unmatched bases: 9. The V gene's germline CDR1 is LGHDT and CDR2 YNNKEL (reference sequence). This CDR3 has 18 residues. The CDR3 here is CASSQGLAGGWEDYEQYF. As DNA, the CDR3 is TGTGCCAGCAGCCAAGGACTAGCGGGAGGTTGGGAGGACTACGAGCAGTACTTC.

This clonotype was seen a few times. The chain has TRBV20-1 and TRBJ2-1, with TRBD2 identical over 12 bases. The CDR3 consists of 17 residues. Germline assignment: CDR1 DFQATT and CDR2 SNEGSKA (reference sequence). Trimming cost V 0 bases and J 10 bases; bases outside gene matches: 13. The CDR3 nucleotides read TGCAGTGCTAGAGATTTTCTAGCGGGAGGGCCAGTAGGGGAGCAGTTCTTC. Its protein product is CSARDFLAGGPVGEQFF.

This chain uses TRBV7-6 with TRBJ2-1, with 7 bases lining up with TRBD2. The CDR3 loop spans 16 amino acids. Germline V gene lookup returns CDR1 SGHVS and CDR2 FNYEAQ. The ends lost 4 bases at V and 3 bases at J; junction bases unmatched: 9. CDR3 nucleotide sequence: TGTGCCAGCAGCTCCCCAGGGACTACTCTCTACAATGAGCAGTTCTTC. It codes for CASSSPGTTLYNEQFF.

This clonotype was counted many times. V is TRBV4-1 and J is TRBJ2-1, with 16 bases identical to TRBD2. Per germline, CDR1 MGHRA and CDR2 YSYEKL. The CDR3 length is 17 residues. Unmatched junction bases numbered 6, after V lost 0 bases and J lost 10 bases. CDR3 DNA: TGCGCCAGCAGCCAAGATGCCGGGACTAGCGGGAGGGAGGAGCAGTTCTTC. It codes for CASSQDAGTSGREEQFF.

This clonotype was counted between two and nine times. This chain's CDR3 is CSVDQGGWQETQYF. CDR3 nucleotides: TGCAGCGTTGATCAAGGGGGGTGGCAAGAGACCCAGTACTTC. The chain has TRBV29-1 and TRBJ2-5; D may correspond to TRBD1 or TRBD2 (6 bases each). The CDR3 loop spans 14 amino acids. CDR1 is SQVTM, CDR2 ANQGSEA, per germline. Between the trimmed V and J ends, which lost 3 bases and 2 bases, there was a span of 13 bases.

In this sample, this clonotype turned up many times. The chain links TRBV12-3 or TRBV12-4 to TRBJ2-5; perhaps TRBD1 as D (6 bases). The CDR3 length is 15 residues. The germline V and J ends were trimmed by 6 bases and 4 bases, with 18 bases remaining between them. The CDR3 here is CASRSGQHRRETQYF. CDR3 DNA sequence: TGTGCCAGCAGATCCGGACAGCACCGGAGAGAGACCCAGTACTTC.

This chain joins TRBV15 and TRBJ2-7; D possibly corresponds to TRBD2 (6 bases). Per the germline V gene, CDR1 is LNHNV and CDR2 is YYDKDF (reference sequence). The CDR3 length is 17 residues. Between the trimmed V and J ends, which lost 1 base and 4 bases, there was a span of 20 bases. The CDR3 DNA reads as TGTGCCACCAGCAGAGTTCCCCGGGGACTCGCATTTTACGAGCAGTACTTC. It codes for CATSRVPRGLAFYEQYF.

This sequence joins TRBV6-5 and TRBJ2-1, with a possible D match to TRBD2 (6 bases). Trimming left V 2 bases short and J 0 bases short, with 8 bases between. This CDR3 has 15 residues. Germline CDR1 and CDR2: MNHEY and SVGAGI. The CDR3 nucleotides read TGTGCCAGCAGTTACGCCGGGAGCTCCTACAATGAGCAGTTCTTC. Translation: CASSYAGSSYNEQFF.

The V gene is TRBV12-3 or TRBV12-4, the J gene TRBJ1-5; weak D call: TRBD1 (6 bases). The CDR3 loop spans 15 amino acids. V lost 5 bases to trimming and J lost 3 bases, with 14 bases between them. CDR3 protein: CASSDITGPNQPQHF. The CDR3 DNA reads TGTGCCAGCAGTGATATTACAGGGCCCAATCAGCCCCAGCATTTT.

This clonotype was detected a few times. This rearrangement joins TRBV6-1 to TRBJ1-5; 8 bases are a match to TRBD1. J was trimmed by 0 bases and V by 6 bases; bases with no gene match: 4. There are 15 residues in the CDR3. Germline loops: CDR1 MNHNS, CDR2 SASEGT. CDR3 in amino acids: CASRKDRVSNQPQHF. The CDR3 DNA reads as TGTGCCAGCAGAAAGGACAGGGTTAGCAATCAGCCCCAGCATTTT.

This clonotype was counted only a few times. The V gene is TRBV9, the J gene TRBJ2-7; D is undetermined. The germline CDR1 and CDR2 sequences are SGDLS and YYNGEE. This CDR3 has 17 residues. Trimming stripped 0 bases from V and 2 bases from J, with 18 bases between. In DNA, the CDR3 is TGTGCCAGCAGCGTAGGTGTAAGGAGAGGAGCCCCCTACGAGCAGTACTTC. Translating gives CASSVGVRRGAPYEQYF. Supplemented by reference TRBV9 and TRBJ2-7, the full variable domain reads DSGVTQTPKHLITATGQRVTLRCSPRSGDLSVYWYQQSLDQGLQFLIQYYNGEERAKGNILERFSAQQFPDLHSELNLSSLELGDSALYFCASSVGVRRGAPYEQYFGPGTRLTVT.

This clonotype has more than one count but fewer than ten. This sequence joins TRBV3-1 and TRBJ2-1; D may be TRBD2 (6 bases). This CDR3 is built from 17 residues. Germline V lookup: CDR1 LGHDT, CDR2 YNNKEL (reference sequence). V lost 1 base and J lost 0, with 13 bases in between. This CDR3 reads CASSQVSGSGSYNEQFF. In DNA form, the CDR3 reads TGTGCCAGCAGCCAAGTTTCCGGGAGCGGCTCCTACAATGAGCAGTTCTTC.

The CDR3: CASSLEGGWVMNTEAFF. CDR3 DNA: TGTGCCAGCAGCTTAGAGGGGGGCTGGGTCATGAACACTGAAGCTTTCTTT. The rearrangement joins TRBV11-2 to TRBJ1-1; D possibly corresponds to TRBD1 (6 bases). Looked up from germline, CDR1 is SGHAT and CDR2 is FQNNGV. CDR3 length: 17 residues. Between the trimmed V and J ends, which lost 0 bases and 0 bases, there was a span of 14 bases. Combining the CDR3 with reference TRBV11-2 and TRBJ1-1 gives the whole variable domain EAGVAQSPRYKIIEKRQSVAFWCNPISGHATLYWYQQILGQGPKLLIQFQNNGVVDDSQLPKDRFSAERLKGVDSTLKIQPAKLEDSAVYLCASSLEGGWVMNTEAFFGQGTRLTVV.

This clonotype was detected a few times. The chain links TRBV2 to TRBJ2-2; no clear D gene. The CDR3 length is 14 residues. The V gene lost 3 bases and the J gene lost 15 bases, with 20 bases spanning the gap. Germline CDR1 reads SNHLY; CDR2 reads FYNNEI. CDR3: CASSDLGTPTYMFF. CDR3 bases: TGTGCCAGCAGTGACCTGGGAACACCCACCTACATGTTTTTT.

This clonotype was observed many times. V usage is TRBV27 and J usage is TRBJ2-7, with 12 bases that match TRBD1. Germline CDR1 MNHEY, CDR2 SMNVEV (reference sequence). V was clipped by 6 bases and J by 6 bases; unmatched bases: 6. This CDR3 comprises 14 residues. The CDR3 DNA reads TGTGCCAGCAGCTGGGGGACAGGGGGCTTCGAGCAGTACTTC. It encodes CASSWGTGGFEQYF.

This clonotype was detected a few times. This sequence joins TRBV29-1 and TRBJ2-5; the D is unclear. Germline CDR1 and CDR2: SQVTM and ANQGSEA. There are 14 residues in the CDR3. Trimming removed 2 bases from V and 7 bases from J, with 17 bases in between. The chain's CDR3 is CSVESGASLGTQYF. CDR3 in DNA: TGCAGCGTTGAATCCGGAGCCTCTCTGGGGACCCAGTACTTC.

This clonotype has a handful of counts. The chain uses TRBV12-3 or TRBV12-4 and TRBJ2-5, with 15 nucleotides matching TRBD2. There are 17 residues in the CDR3. The trim removed 6 bases at V and 5 bases at J, leaving 10 bases unmatched. The chain's CDR3 is CASSPLGLAGGGETQYF. As DNA, the CDR3 is TGTGCCAGCAGCCCCCTGGGACTAGCGGGAGGAGGCGAGACCCAGTACTTC.

In this sample, this clonotype turned up a few times. One end of the junction is discordant with germline, which a read error may explain. The rearrangement uses TRBV4-1 and TRBJ2-7; no definite D call. This CDR3 has 15 residues. Per the germline V gene, CDR1 is MGHRA and CDR2 is YSYEKL. The CDR3 reads CASTQARAPIYEQYF. The CDR3 DNA reads as TGCGCCAGCACCCAAGCTCGAGCGCCCATCTACGAGCAGTACTTC.

This clonotype was detected only a few times. The chain combines TRBV20-1 with TRBJ1-4; D is ambiguous. The CDR3 is made up of 13 amino acids. From germline, CDR1 is DFQATT and CDR2 SNEGSKA (reference sequence). Trimming removed 2 bases from V and 8 bases from J, with 12 bases in between. The CDR3: CSARWEGREKLFF. The CDR3 coding sequence is TGCAGTGCTAGATGGGAAGGACGGGAAAAACTGTTTTTT.

This sequence joins TRBV25-1 and TRBJ2-1; D possibly matches TRBD1 or TRBD2 (5 bases each). The V gene lost 0 bases and the J gene lost 9 bases, with 12 bases spanning the gap. CDR3 size: 14 residues. CDR1 is MGHDK, CDR2 SYGVNS, per germline. The CDR3 here is CASSEYMRGSEQFF. The DNA of the CDR3 is TGTGCCAGCAGTGAATATATGAGGGGTAGTGAGCAGTTCTTC. Complete variable domain (other parts from reference TRBV25-1 and TRBJ2-1): EADIYQTPRYLVIGTGKKITLECSQTMGHDKMYWYQQDPGMELHLIHYSYGVNSTEKGDLSSESTVSRIRTEHFPLTLESARPSHTSQYLCASSEYMRGSEQFFGPGTRLTVL.

Of note for this clonotype: An end of the junction differs from the germline gene, which may be a read error. The rearrangement joins TRBV4-1 to TRBJ2-7; 8 bases line up with TRBD1. The CDR3 has 16 amino acids. The germline V gene encodes CDR1 MGHRA and CDR2 YSYEKL. CDR3: CASSRGQGPLSFEQYF. The CDR3 DNA reads TGCGCCAGCAGCCGAGGACAGGGACCCCTCTCCTTCGAGCAGTACTTC.

In its sample, this clonotype was seen many times. The gene calls are TRBV7-9 and TRBJ2-7; D might be TRBD2 (6 bases). From germline, CDR1 is SEHNR and CDR2 FQNEAQ (reference sequence). The CDR3 contains 14 residues. With 3 bases removed from V and 0 bases from J, the gap between germline ends came to 9 bases. The CDR3: CASSLGLTSYEQYF. Written as DNA, the CDR3 is TGTGCCAGCAGCTTGGGACTGACCTCCTACGAGCAGTACTTC.

The CDR3 reads CASSFALTGELFF. The CDR3 coding sequence is TGCGCCAGCAGCTTCGCTCTCACCGGGGAGCTGTTTTTT. V and J are TRBV5-1 and TRBJ2-2; D unresolved. The V and J ends lost 2 bases and 4 bases respectively, with 6 bases between them. This CDR3 comprises 13 residues. Germline V CDR1 and CDR2: SGHRS, YFSETQ. The full variable domain, completed using reference TRBV5-1 and TRBJ2-2, is KAGVTQTPRYLIKTRGQQVTLSCSPISGHRSVSWYQQTPGQGLQFLFEYFSETQRNKGNFPGRFSGRQFSNSRSEMNVSTLELGDSALYLCASSFALTGELFFGEGSRLTVL.

This clonotype has a handful of counts. This chain connects TRBV4-1 to TRBJ2-7; 7 bases are shared with TRBD2. Trimming cost V 0 bases and J 5 bases; bases outside gene matches: 13. From germline, CDR1 is MGHRA and CDR2 YSYEKL. The CDR3 covers 17 residues. CDR3 residues: CASSQDPPSGIKDEQYF. CDR3 coding DNA: TGCGCCAGCAGCCAAGATCCGCCTAGCGGAATCAAGGACGAGCAGTACTTC.

The V gene is TRBV9, the J gene TRBJ2-7; TRBD2 is a possible D gene (5 bases). V was shortened by 8 bases and J by 7 bases, with 19 bases between the two germline ends. Germline V lookup: CDR1 SGDLS, CDR2 YYNGEE. The CDR3 runs 13 residues. CDR3 loop: CASSRTSSTEQYF. Here the CDR3 DNA reads TGTGCCAGTTCAAGGACTTCGTCGACGGAGCAGTACTTC. The whole variable domain, remainder taken from reference TRBV9 and TRBJ2-7, is DSGVTQTPKHLITATGQRVTLRCSPRSGDLSVYWYQQSLDQGLQFLIQYYNGEERAKGNILERFSAQQFPDLHSELNLSSLELGDSALYFCASSRTSSTEQYFGPGTRLTVT.